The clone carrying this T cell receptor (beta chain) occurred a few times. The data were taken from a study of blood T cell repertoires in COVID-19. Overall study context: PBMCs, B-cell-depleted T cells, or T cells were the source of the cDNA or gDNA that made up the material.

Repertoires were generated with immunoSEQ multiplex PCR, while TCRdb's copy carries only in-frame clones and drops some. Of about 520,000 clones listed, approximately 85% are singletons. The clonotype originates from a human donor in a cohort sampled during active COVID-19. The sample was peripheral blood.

Here the CDR3 reads CASSLAQAGGPGYEQYF. The DNA of the CDR3 is TGCGCCAGCAGCTTGGCCCAAGCGGGAGGGCCCGGGTACGAGCAGTACTTC. The chain combines TRBV5-1 with TRBJ2-7; 10 bases align to TRBD2. Per germline, CDR1 SGHRS and CDR2 YFSETQ. The CDR3 is 17 amino acids. Germline trimming cut 0 bases from V and 4 bases from J; bases unmatched to any gene: 10.